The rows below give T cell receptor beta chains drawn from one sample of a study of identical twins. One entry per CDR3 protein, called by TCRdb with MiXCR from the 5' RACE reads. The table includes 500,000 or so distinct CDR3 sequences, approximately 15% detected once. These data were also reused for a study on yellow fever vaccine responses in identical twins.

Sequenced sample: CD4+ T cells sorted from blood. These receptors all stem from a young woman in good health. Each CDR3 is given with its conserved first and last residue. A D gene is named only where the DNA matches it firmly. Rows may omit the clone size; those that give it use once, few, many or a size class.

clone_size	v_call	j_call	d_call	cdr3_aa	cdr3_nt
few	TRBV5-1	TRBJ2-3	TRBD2	CASSLVTGGPDTQYF	TGCGCCAGCAGCTTGGTGACGGGGGGGCCAGATACGCAGTATTTT
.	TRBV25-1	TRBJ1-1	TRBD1	CASTWTGAPGAEAFF	TGTGCCAGCACTTGGACAGGGGCGCCGGGGGCTGAAGCTTTCTTT
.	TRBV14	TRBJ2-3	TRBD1	CASSRRTGGAMADTQYF	TGTGCCAGCAGCCGAAGGACAGGGGGCGCAATGGCAGATACGCAGTATTTT
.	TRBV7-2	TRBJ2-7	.	CASSLGFVAYEQYF	TGTGCCAGCAGCTTAGGGTTCGTAGCATACGAGCAGTACTTC
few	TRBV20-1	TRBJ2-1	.	CSALDRASYNEQFF	TGCAGTGCCCTGGACCGAGCGAGCTACAATGAGCAGTTCTTC
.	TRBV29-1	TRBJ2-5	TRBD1	CSVGQGETQYF	TGCAGCGTTGGACAGGGAGAGACCCAGTACTTC
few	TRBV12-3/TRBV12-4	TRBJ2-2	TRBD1	CASSSGQVGSELFF	TGTGCCAGCAGTTCGGGACAGGTCGGTTCGGAGCTGTTTTTT
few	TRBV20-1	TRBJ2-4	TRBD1	CSARVPQGFGNIQYF	TGCAGTGCTAGAGTACCACAGGGGTTCGGAAACATTCAGTACTTC
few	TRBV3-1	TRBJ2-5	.	CASSQVGTGTSDF	.
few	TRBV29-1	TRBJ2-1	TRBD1	CSVDRVGEQFF	TGCAGCGTGGACAGGGTTGGGGAGCAGTTCTTC
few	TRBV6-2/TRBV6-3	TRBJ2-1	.	CASKTPPRGATHNEQFF	TGTGCCAGCAAGACACCTCCTCGGGGGGCTACTCACAATGAGCAGTTCTTC
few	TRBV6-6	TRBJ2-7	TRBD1	CASIGQGAFEQYF	TGTGCCAGCATAGGACAGGGGGCTTTCGAGCAGTACTTC
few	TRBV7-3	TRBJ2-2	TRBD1	CASSHRGPTTGELFF	TGTGCCAGCAGCCACAGGGGGCCTACTACCGGGGAGCTGTTTTTT
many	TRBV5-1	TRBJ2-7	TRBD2	CASSWGLAGGSYEQYF	TGCGCCAGCAGCTGGGGACTAGCGGGGGGATCCTACGAGCAGTACTTC
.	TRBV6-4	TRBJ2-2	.	CASSNWKTGFGGELFF	TGTGCCAGCAGTAACTGGAAAACAGGGTTCGGCGGGGAGCTGTTTTTT
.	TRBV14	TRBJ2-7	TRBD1	CASSFRTGTKGTYEQYF	TGTGCCAGCAGCTTTCGGACAGGGACCAAAGGCACCTACGAGCAGTACTTC
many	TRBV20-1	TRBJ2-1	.	CSAYERNEQFF	TGCAGTGCTTATGAGCGGAATGAGCAGTTCTTC
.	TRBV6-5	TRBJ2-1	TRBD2	CASSSWTSGSIEQFF	TGTGCCAGCAGTTCCTGGACTAGCGGCTCAATCGAGCAGTTCTTC
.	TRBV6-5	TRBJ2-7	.	CASSYGRGSYEQYF	TGTGCCAGCAGTTACGGTAGGGGTAGTTACGAGCAGTACTTC
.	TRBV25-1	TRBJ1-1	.	CASSDGQMNTEAFF	TGTGCCAGCAGTGACGGACAGATGAACACTGAAGCTTTCTTT
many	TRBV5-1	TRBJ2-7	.	CASSLEAGHYEQYF	TGCGCCAGCAGCTTGGAGGCGGGACACTACGAGCAGTACTTC
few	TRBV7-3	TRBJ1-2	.	CASSLMVGADPHYGYTF	TGTGCCAGCAGCTTAATGGTGGGAGCCGACCCCCACTATGGCTACACCTTC
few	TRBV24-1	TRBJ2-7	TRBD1	CATSATSGTGAVEQYF	TGTGCCACCAGTGCCACATCCGGGACAGGGGCCGTCGAGCAGTACTTC
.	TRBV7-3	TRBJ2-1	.	CASSLEQRPYNEQFF	TGTGCCAGCAGCTTAGAACAGAGACCGTACAATGAGCAGTTCTTC
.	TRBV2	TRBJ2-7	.	CASSRTEKDYEQYF	TGTGCCAGCAGTAGAACAGAAAAGGACTACGAGCAGTACTTC
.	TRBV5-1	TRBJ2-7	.	CASSLATGDSEQYF	TGCGCCAGCAGCTTGGCCACAGGTGACTCCGAGCAGTACTTC
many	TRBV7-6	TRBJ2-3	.	CASSPKGGIGDTQYF	TGTGCCAGCAGCCCCAAGGGGGGCATTGGGGATACGCAGTATTTT
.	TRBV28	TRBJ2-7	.	CASSLAGRYEQYF	TGTGCCAGCAGCTTGGCGGGACGCTACGAGCAGTACTTC
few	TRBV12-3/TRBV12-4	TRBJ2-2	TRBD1	CASSHRGQWGELFF	TGTGCCAGCAGCCACAGGGGGCAATGGGGGGAGCTGTTTTTT
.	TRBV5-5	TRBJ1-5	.	CASSLGTAYQPQHF	TGTGCCAGCAGCTTGGGGACAGCTTATCAGCCCCAGCATTTT
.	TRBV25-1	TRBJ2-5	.	CASSEPQGRETQYF	TGTGCCAGCAGTGAGCCTCAGGGAAGGGAGACCCAGTACTTC
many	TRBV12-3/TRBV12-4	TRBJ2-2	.	CATRDTGELFF	TGTGCCACACGGGACACCGGGGAGCTGTTTTTT
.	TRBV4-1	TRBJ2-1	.	CASSQGSGGGHEQFF	TGCGCCAGCAGCCAAGGTAGCGGAGGGGGACATGAGCAGTTCTTC
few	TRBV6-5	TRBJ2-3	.	CASSYSQATDTQYF	TGTGCCAGCAGTTACTCACAAGCCACAGATACGCAGTATTTT
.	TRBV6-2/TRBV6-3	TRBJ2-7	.	CASSYFRGAPWQYF	TGTGCCAGCAGTTACTTCCGAGGCGCCCCCTGGCAGTACTTC
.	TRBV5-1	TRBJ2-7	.	CASSITSSYEQYF	TGCGCCAGCAGTATCACGAGCTCCTACGAGCAGTACTTC
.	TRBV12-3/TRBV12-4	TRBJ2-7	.	CASRRWGQYEQYF	TGTGCCAGCAGGAGGTGGGGGCAGTACGAGCAGTACTTC
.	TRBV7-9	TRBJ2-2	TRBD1	CASSLGQINGGELFF	TGTGCCAGCAGCTTGGGACAGATCAACGGCGGGGAGCTGTTTTTT
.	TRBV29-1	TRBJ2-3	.	CSGEDGTDTQYF	TGCAGCGGAGAGGACGGCACAGATACGCAGTATTTT
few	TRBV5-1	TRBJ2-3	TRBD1	CASSLWTGGATDTQYF	TGCGCCAGCAGCTTGTGGACAGGGGGCGCGACAGATACGCAGTATTTT
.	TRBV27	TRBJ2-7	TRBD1	CASTLRTGPYEQYF	TGTGCCAGCACCCTTAGGACAGGACCCTACGAGCAGTACTTC
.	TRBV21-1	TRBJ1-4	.	CASSKCAGKGEKLFF	TGTGCCAGCAGCAAATGTGCAGGGAAAGGTGAAAAACTGTTTTTT
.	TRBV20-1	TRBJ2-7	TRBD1	CSAREGTGYEQYF	TGCAGTGCTAGAGAGGGGACAGGCTACGAGCAGTACTTC
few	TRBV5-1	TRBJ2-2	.	CASSLYIEGNGELFF	TGCGCCAGCAGCTTGTACATCGAGGGGAACGGGGAGCTGTTTTTT
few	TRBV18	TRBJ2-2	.	CASSWEVPPNTGELFF	TGTGCCAGCTCATGGGAGGTTCCGCCTAACACCGGGGAGCTGTTTTTT
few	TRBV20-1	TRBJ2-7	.	CSAGPVEALTYEQYF	TGCAGCGCCGGCCCTGTAGAGGCCCTGACCTACGAGCAGTACTTC
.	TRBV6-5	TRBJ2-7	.	CASSSGTPALYEQYF	TGTGCCAGCAGTTCCGGGACACCGGCACTCTACGAGCAGTACTTC
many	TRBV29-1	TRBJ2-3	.	CSVEPSGTDTQYF	TGCAGCGTTGAGCCTAGCGGCACAGATACGCAGTATTTT
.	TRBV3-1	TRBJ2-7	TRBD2	CASSQGTSRIYEQYF	TGTGCCAGCAGCCAGGGGACTAGCAGGATCTACGAGCAGTACTTC
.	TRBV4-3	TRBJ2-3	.	CASSPGGARADTQYF	TGCGCCAGCAGCCCCGGTGGGGCTCGCGCAGATACGCAGTATTTT
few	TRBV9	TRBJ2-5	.	CASSVGTFQETQYF	TGTGCCAGCAGCGTCGGCACCTTCCAAGAGACCCAGTACTTC
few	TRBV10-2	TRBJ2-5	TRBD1	CASRTGGLETQYF	TGCGCCAGCAGGACAGGGGGATTAGAGACCCAGTACTTC
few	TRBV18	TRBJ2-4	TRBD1	CASSTGTGAFQYF	TGTGCCAGCTCAACCGGGACAGGGGCCTTTCAGTACTTC
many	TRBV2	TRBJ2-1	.	CASSVEEQFF	TGTGCCAGCAGTGTTGAAGAACAGTTCTTC
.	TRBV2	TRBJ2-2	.	CASSEVAVTSGELFF	TGTGCCAGCAGTGAAGTAGCGGTCACTAGCGGGGAGCTGTTTTTT
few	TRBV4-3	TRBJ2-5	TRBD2	CASSQGRLARETQYF	TGCGCCAGCAGCCAAGGCCGACTAGCGCGAGAGACCCAGTACTTC
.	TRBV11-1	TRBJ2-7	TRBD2	CASSLGTSGADRGSYEQYF	TGTGCCAGCAGCTTAGGTACTAGCGGGGCCGACAGAGGCTCCTACGAGCAGTACTTC
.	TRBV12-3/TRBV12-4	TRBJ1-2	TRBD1	CASRRQGDNGYTF	TGTGCCAGCAGGAGACAGGGTGATAATGGCTACACCTTC
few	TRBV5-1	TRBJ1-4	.	CASRAGASNEKLFF	TGCGCCAGCAGGGCAGGGGCTTCGAATGAAAAACTGTTTTTT